The 24 T cell receptor beta chains below come from one sample, sequenced in a study of T cells in Graves' hyperthyroidism and ophthalmopathy. Amplification of TCR beta CDR3 regions was performed using RNA transcripts as template. In the first-round RT-PCR of the TCR CDR3, the HTBI primer set was used. From the multiplex PCR reads, TCRdb called clonotypes with MiXCR, one entry per CDR3 protein. Of around 430,000 distinct CDR3 sequences in the sample, more than 12% were seen once. Sequencing was done on a sample of blood. Receptors originate from a woman in her thirties with Graves' hyperthyroidism.

This rearrangement joins TRBV19 to TRBJ2-7; no clear D. Germline CDR1 is LNHDA and CDR2 is SQIVND (reference sequence). V lost 2 bases and J lost 0, with 5 bases in between. The CDR3 contains 13 residues. DNA for the CDR3: TGTGCCAGTAGTATAACTTTCTCCTACGAGCAGTACTTC. It codes for CASSITFSYEQYF.

This chain connects TRBV5-1 to TRBJ1-6, with TRBD1 as a possible D gene (5 bases). V was trimmed by 2 bases and J by 5 bases, leaving 11 bases between them. Germline loops: CDR1 SGHRS, CDR2 YFSETQ. This CDR3 spans 15 amino acids. CDR3: CASSFGARNNSPLHF. The DNA for the CDR3 is TGCGCCAGCAGCTTTGGGGCGAGGAATAATTCACCCCTCCACTTT.

Regarding this clonotype: This clone may be a read error of a much larger clone one base away. The chain joins TRBV24-1 to TRBJ2-3; D may be TRBD1 (5 bases). The V gene's germline CDR1 is KGHDR and CDR2 SFDVKD. This CDR3 comprises 14 residues. The V end was cut by 4 bases, the J end by 4 bases, with 11 bases between. The CDR3 reads CATSDQGYADTQYF. In DNA form, the CDR3 reads TGTGCCACCAGTGACCAGGGCTACGCAGATACGCAGTATTTT.

The chain employs TRBV5-6 and TRBJ1-2; D is undetermined. Trimming stripped 7 bases from V and 11 bases from J, with 24 bases between. CDR3 length equals 14 residues. Germline assignment: CDR1 SGHDT and CDR2 YYEEEE. The CDR3 nucleotides read TGTGCCAGCCTTCCCGCGGGAAGAGCCCCGGTGTACACCTTC. It is translated as CASLPAGRAPVYTF. The full variable domain, its missing parts supplied by reference TRBV5-6 and TRBJ1-2, is DAGVTQSPTHLIKTRGQQVTLRCSPKSGHDTVSWYQQALGQGPQFIFQYYEEEERQRGNFPDRFSGHQFPNYSSELNVNALLLGDSALYLCASLPAGRAPVYTFGSGTRLTVV.

This clonotype was detected many times. V and J are TRBV2 and TRBJ2-2, with D possibly being TRBD2 (5 bases). Deletions cut 2 bases from V and 0 bases from J, with 7 bases between. Germline CDR1 SNHLY, CDR2 FYNNEI. This CDR3 contains 15 residues. The CDR3 nucleotides are TGTGCCAGCAGTGAAAGGCGGGCGAACACCGGGGAGCTGTTTTTT. Encoded protein: CASSERRANTGELFF.

This clonotype appeared a few times. The gene calls are TRBV6-5 and TRBJ1-2; the D gene is possibly TRBD1 (5 bases). Germline CDR1 is MNHEY and CDR2 is SVGAGI. This CDR3 region has 13 residues. The V and J ends lost 0 bases and 6 bases respectively, with 8 bases between them. Here the CDR3 reads CASSYSDKNGYTF. The CDR3 DNA is TGTGCCAGCAGTTACTCGGACAAGAATGGCTACACCTTC.

This clonotype was detected a few times. This chain links TRBV12-3 or TRBV12-4 with TRBJ1-4; no reliable D call. Deletions cut 6 bases from V and 2 bases from J, with 13 bases between. The CDR3 sequence is 15 residues long. The CDR3 loop is CASRGQILTNEKLFF. The CDR3 DNA reads TGTGCCAGCAGGGGCCAAATTCTCACTAATGAAAAACTGTTTTTT.

This clonotype has ten or more counts. V usage is TRBV29-1 and J usage is TRBJ2-7, with TRBD1 identical over 10 bases. Germline loops: CDR1 SQVTM, CDR2 ANQGSEA. V shed 7 bases, J shed 0 bases, and the junction held 3 bases outside the gene matches. The CDR3 has 13 amino acids. The CDR3 reads CSGGTGVSYEQYF. DNA of the CDR3: TGCAGCGGAGGGACAGGGGTCTCCTACGAGCAGTACTTC.

This clonotype was seen a few times. V gene TRBV28 combines with J gene TRBJ2-6, with D tentatively TRBD1 or TRBD2 (6 bases each). Trimming left V 5 bases short and J 1 base short, with 9 bases between. This CDR3 spans 15 amino acids. Germline values: CDR1 MDHEN, CDR2 SYDVKM. The CDR3 sequence: CASSGGGSGANVLTF. DNA of the CDR3: TGTGCCAGCAGTGGAGGGGGTTCTGGGGCCAACGTCCTGACTTTC.

The table lists this clonotype with many counts. The CDR3 DNA sequence: TGCGCCAGCAGCTTGGTGGGTCAGGGAGCCCACAATGAGCAGTTCTTC. Encoded protein: CASSLVGQGAHNEQFF. The chain is built from TRBV5-1 and TRBJ2-1; D tentatively fits TRBD1 or TRBD2 (5 bases each). The CDR3 is made up of 16 amino acids. Germline assignment: CDR1 SGHRS and CDR2 YFSETQ. V lost 0 bases, J lost 5 bases, and 15 bases lay in between.

The chain is built from TRBV7-9 and TRBJ1-5; D is undetermined. Trimming left V 2 bases short and J 4 bases short, with 9 bases between. The V gene's germline CDR1 is SEHNR and CDR2 FQNEAQ (reference sequence). This CDR3 is 14 amino acids long. CDR3 sequence reads: CASSLSLENQPQHF. The CDR3 DNA follows: TGTGCCAGCAGCTTAAGTCTTGAGAATCAGCCCCAGCATTTT. Variable domain in full (rest from reference TRBV7-9 and TRBJ1-5): DTGVSQNPRHKITKRGQNVTFRCDPISEHNRLYWYRQTLGQGPEFLTYFQNEAQLEKSRLLSDRFSAERPKGSFSTLEIQRTEQGDSAMYLCASSLSLENQPQHFGDGTRLSIL.

V gene TRBV15 combines with J gene TRBJ1-2, with a tentative D call TRBD1 (6 bases). The CDR3 contains 17 residues. The V and J ends lost 0 bases and 6 bases respectively, with 20 bases between them. Germline lookup yields CDR1 LNHNV and CDR2 YYDKDF (reference sequence). CDR3 residues: CATSRDMDSAANHGYTF. As DNA, the CDR3 is TGTGCCACCAGCAGAGATATGGACAGTGCGGCCAACCATGGCTACACCTTC.

The rearrangement links TRBV10-1 to TRBJ2-1; 9 bases match TRBD1. Germline-derived CDR1 and CDR2 are WNHNN and SYGVQD (reference sequence). Losses at the gene ends were 3 bases for V and 7 bases for J; bases not matched to a gene: 7. The CDR3 is 15 residues long. This chain's CDR3 is CASSEQGAIGNEQFF. The CDR3 region has the DNA TGCGCCAGCAGTGAACAGGGGGCAATCGGTAATGAGCAGTTCTTC.

This clonotype occurred a few times. The chain links TRBV28 to TRBJ2-7, with D hard to call. Germline lookup yields CDR1 MDHEN and CDR2 SYDVKM. The V end was cut by 7 bases, the J end by 0 bases, with 10 bases between. The CDR3 runs to 13 residues. CDR3 in DNA: TGTGCCAGCACCCTACCCCCCTCCTACGAGCAGTACTTC. Encoded protein: CASTLPPSYEQYF.

Concerning this clonotype: This could be a read error, since a much larger clone is one nucleotide away. The rearrangement links TRBV3-1 to TRBJ2-5, with 8 positions matching TRBD1. The CDR3 loop spans 15 amino acids. Germline V CDR1 and CDR2: LGHDT, YNNKEL (reference sequence). The CDR3 nucleotides are TGTGCCAGCAACCAAGATGGGGACAGGCAAGAGACCCAGTACTTC. Protein product: CASNQDGDRQETQYF.

The chain carries TRBV3-1 and TRBJ2-6, with D uncertain. V was shortened by 1 base and J by 1 base, with 8 bases between the two germline ends. In germline, CDR1 is LGHDT, CDR2 YNNKEL (reference sequence). The CDR3 contains 16 residues. CDR3 sequence (DNA): TGTGCCAGCAGCCAAGGGGTCGGGTCTGGGGCCAACGTCCTGACTTTC. Amino acids: CASSQGVGSGANVLTF.

This chain connects TRBV15 to TRBJ1-1, with 7 bases aligning to TRBD1. The J segment lost 1 base and the V segment lost 0 bases, leaving 11 bases of the junction unmatched. There are 18 residues in the CDR3. Germline V CDR1 and CDR2: LNHNV, YYDKDF (reference sequence). The CDR3 DNA reads as TGTGCCACCAGCAGAGATCTCATCACCGGGACAGCGAACACTGAAGCTTTCTTT. It encodes CATSRDLITGTANTEAFF. The entire variable domain, with the rest obtained from reference TRBV15 and TRBJ1-1, is as follows: DAMVIQNPRYQVTQFGKPVTLSCSQTLNHNVMYWYQQKSSQAPKLLFHYYDKDFNNEADTPDNFQSRRPNTSFCFLDIRSPGLGDTAMYLCATSRDLITGTANTEAFFGQGTRLTVV.

This chain joins TRBV13 and TRBJ2-5; possible D gene TRBD2, 5 bases. This CDR3 contains 13 residues. The V end lost 3 bases, the J end lost 4 bases, and 9 bases lay between the germline ends. Germline V gene lookup returns CDR1 PRHDT and CDR2 FYEKMQ (reference sequence). CDR3 loop: CASSLPSSETQYF. For the CDR3, the DNA is TGTGCCAGCAGCTTGCCTAGCTCAGAGACCCAGTACTTC.

This clonotype showed up many times. J is TRBJ2-2 and V is TRBV28; 7 bases match TRBD1. Trimming at V came to 5 bases and at J to 6 bases, leaving 9 bases not matched to a gene. The CDR3 runs to 15 residues. Germline CDR1 and CDR2: MDHEN and SYDVKM. CDR3 residues: CASSQGVSLPGELFF. The CDR3 region has the DNA TGTGCCAGCAGTCAGGGGGTTTCCCTCCCCGGGGAGCTGTTTTTT.

This clonotype was counted many times. The rearrangement uses TRBV28 and TRBJ1-2, with 7 bases that match TRBD1. The CDR3 is 15 residues long. V lost 5 bases and J lost 4; bases outside the gene matches: 10. CDR1 is MDHEN, CDR2 SYDVKM, per germline. CDR3 sequence (DNA): TGTGCCAGCAGTCTCATCGACAGGGACATCTATGGCTACACCTTC. Its translation is CASSLIDRDIYGYTF.

This clonotype was counted at least ten times. The chain joins TRBV15 to TRBJ2-7, with 12 positions matching TRBD2. J was trimmed by 7 bases and V by 5 bases; bases with no gene match: 6. CDR1 is LNHNV, CDR2 YYDKDF, per germline (reference sequence). The CDR3 runs 14 residues. CDR3 loop: CATSLRTSGMEQYF. In DNA form, the CDR3 reads TGTGCCACCAGCCTTCGGACTAGCGGGATGGAGCAGTACTTC.

Ten or more counts support this clonotype. The chain combines TRBV20-1 with TRBJ2-3, with D maybe TRBD1 (5 bases). The germline CDR1 and CDR2 sequences are DFQATT and SNEGSKA (reference sequence). Trimming pared 6 bases from V and 4 bases from J, leaving 11 bases between. The CDR3 has 12 residues. CDR3 DNA sequence: TGCAGTGCCACCGCAGGGTCAGATACGCAGTATTTT. Translating it yields CSATAGSDTQYF.

This clonotype was picked up a small number of times. The chain joins TRBV7-9 to TRBJ2-1; a weak D match, TRBD1 (7 bases). Germline loops: CDR1 SEHNR, CDR2 FQNEAQ (reference sequence). CDR3 size: 13 residues. The ends were cut back, 1 base at V and 12 bases at J, with 13 bases in the middle. The CDR3 sequence: CASSLDHRGGQFF. CDR3 coding DNA: TGTGCCAGCAGCTTAGACCACAGGGGAGGGCAGTTCTTC.

There are a few counts of this clonotype. The chain combines TRBV6-1 with TRBJ2-5; weak D call: TRBD2 (6 bases). Trimming pared 2 bases from V and 5 bases from J, leaving 21 bases between. The CDR3 spans 17 residues. Per the germline V gene, CDR1 is MNHNS and CDR2 is SASEGT. The CDR3 DNA follows: TGTGCCAGCAGTGAATGGGCGGGGCGGGGTGGTCGGGAGACCCAGTACTTC. Translation gives CASSEWAGRGGRETQYF.